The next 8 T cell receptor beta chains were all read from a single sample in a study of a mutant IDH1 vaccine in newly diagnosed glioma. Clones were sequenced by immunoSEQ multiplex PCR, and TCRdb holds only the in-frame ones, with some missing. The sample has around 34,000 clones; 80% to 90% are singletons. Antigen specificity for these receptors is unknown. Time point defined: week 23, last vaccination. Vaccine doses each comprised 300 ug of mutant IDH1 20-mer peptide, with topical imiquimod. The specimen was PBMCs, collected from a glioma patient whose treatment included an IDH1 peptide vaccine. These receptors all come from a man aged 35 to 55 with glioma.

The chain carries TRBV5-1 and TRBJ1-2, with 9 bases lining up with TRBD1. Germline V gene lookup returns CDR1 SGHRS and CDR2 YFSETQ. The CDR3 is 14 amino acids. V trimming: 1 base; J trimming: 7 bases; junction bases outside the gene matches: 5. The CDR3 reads CASSLIQGALGYTF. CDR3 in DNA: TGCGCCAGCAGCTTGATACAGGGGGCGCTTGGCTACACCTTC. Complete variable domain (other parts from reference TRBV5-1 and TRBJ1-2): KAGVTQTPRYLIKTRGQQVTLSCSPISGHRSVSWYQQTPGQGLQFLFEYFSETQRNKGNFPGRFSGRQFSNSRSEMNVSTLELGDSALYLCASSLIQGALGYTFGSGTRLTVV.

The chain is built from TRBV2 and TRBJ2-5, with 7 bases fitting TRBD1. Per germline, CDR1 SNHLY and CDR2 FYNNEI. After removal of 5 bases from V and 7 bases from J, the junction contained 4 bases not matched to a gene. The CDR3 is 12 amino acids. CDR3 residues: CASSRDSGTQYF. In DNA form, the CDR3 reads TGTGCCAGCAGTCGGGACAGTGGGACCCAGTACTTC.

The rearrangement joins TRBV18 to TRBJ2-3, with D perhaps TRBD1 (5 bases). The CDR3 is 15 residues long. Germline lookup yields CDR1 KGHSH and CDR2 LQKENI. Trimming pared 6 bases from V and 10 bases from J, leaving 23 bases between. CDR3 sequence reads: CASSQTELPILAQYF. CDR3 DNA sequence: TGTGCCAGCTCCCAGACAGAGCTTCCTATTTTGGCGCAGTATTTT.

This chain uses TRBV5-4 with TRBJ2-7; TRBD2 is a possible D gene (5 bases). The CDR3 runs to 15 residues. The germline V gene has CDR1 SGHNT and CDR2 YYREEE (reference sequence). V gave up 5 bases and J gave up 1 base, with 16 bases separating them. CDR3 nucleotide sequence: TGTGCCAGCAGACTTTCCGGGAACCCTTCCTACGAGCAGTACTTC. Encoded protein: CASRLSGNPSYEQYF.

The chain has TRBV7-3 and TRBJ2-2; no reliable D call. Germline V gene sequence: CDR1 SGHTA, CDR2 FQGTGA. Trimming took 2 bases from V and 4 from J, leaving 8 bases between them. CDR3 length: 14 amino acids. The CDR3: CASSLGSLTGELFF. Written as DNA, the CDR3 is TGTGCCAGCAGCTTAGGAAGCCTCACCGGGGAGCTGTTTTTT. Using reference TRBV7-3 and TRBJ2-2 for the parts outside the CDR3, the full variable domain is GAGVSQTPSNKVTEKGKYVELRCDPISGHTALYWYRQSLGQGPEFLIYFQGTGAADDSGLPNDRFFAVRPEGSVSTLKIQRTERGDSAVYLCASSLGSLTGELFFGEGSRLTVL.

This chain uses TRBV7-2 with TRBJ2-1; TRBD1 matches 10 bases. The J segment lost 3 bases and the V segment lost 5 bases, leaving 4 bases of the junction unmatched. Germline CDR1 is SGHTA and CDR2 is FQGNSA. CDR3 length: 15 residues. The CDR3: CASSGQGGGYNEQFF. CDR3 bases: TGTGCCAGCAGCGGACAGGGGGGAGGCTACAATGAGCAGTTCTTC.

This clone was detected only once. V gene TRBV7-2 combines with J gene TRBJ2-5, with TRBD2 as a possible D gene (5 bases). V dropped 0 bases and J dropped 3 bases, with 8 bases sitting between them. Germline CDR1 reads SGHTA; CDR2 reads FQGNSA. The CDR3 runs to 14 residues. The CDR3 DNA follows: TGTGCCAGCAGCTTAGCTTCGGGGAAAGAGACCCAGTACTTC. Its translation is CASSLASGKETQYF.

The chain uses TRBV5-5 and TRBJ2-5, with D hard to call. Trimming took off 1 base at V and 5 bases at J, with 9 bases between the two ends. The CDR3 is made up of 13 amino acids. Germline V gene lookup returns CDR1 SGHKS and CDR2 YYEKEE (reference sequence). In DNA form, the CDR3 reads TGTGCCAGCAGCTTGTTGACCACGGAGACCCAGTACTTC. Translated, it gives CASSLLTTETQYF.